This T cell receptor (beta chain) was captured in a study of blood T cell repertoires in COVID-19. Across the study: There were acute and convalescent COVID-19 samples, and they came from the United States, Italy and Spain. From T cells, B-cell-depleted T cells, or PBMCs came the material, which was cDNA or gDNA.

This clone has only one observation. This CDR3 comprises 15 residues. V gave up 3 bases and J gave up 0 bases, with 10 bases separating them. Germline CDR1 and CDR2: LNHDA and SQIVND (reference sequence). In the original workflow: Reference gene primer amplification gave estimated nucleated cell counts. TCRdb's copy holds only in-frame clones and misses some; the assay was immunoSEQ multiplex PCR. V and J calls and clone size are copied from that table; D and trimming were computed from the DNA. Seen here are 25,000 to 35,000 clones, over 80% observed once, and the top ten hold 9.9%. Sample: peripheral blood. This sequence originates from a human donor with active COVID-19. The donor label of this sample is uncertain. V usage is TRBV19 and J usage is TRBJ2-3; D is perhaps TRBD1 (6 bases). CDR3 in amino acids: CASSIRDRSTDTQYF. As DNA, the CDR3 is TGTGCCAGTAGTATCCGTGACAGGAGCACAGATACGCAGTATTTT.